This TCR beta chain was sequenced for a study of blood T cells in healthy people across ages. A second PCR, run for roughly 7 to 12 cycles, used a sample-barcoded 5' primer plus a J-beta primer mix. In TCRdb, the 5' RACE reads were re-called with MiXCR into one record per CDR3 protein. The sample carries fewer than 1,200,000 distinct CDR3 sequences, almost 25% recorded once. This clonotype was seen a single time. The junction and the germline gene differ at one end; a read error may be behind it. The V gene's germline CDR1 is SEHNR and CDR2 FQNEAQ (reference sequence). This CDR3 spans 14 amino acids. The same data also went into a second study, on T cells of mothers and their children.

The gene calls are TRBV7-9 and TRBJ1-1; TRBD1 matches at 7 bases. The TCR was taken from a girl aged 2-10 years in good health. Material: blood. The CDR3 DNA reads TGTGCCAGCAGTTTAGGGGGCTTTAACACTGAAGCTTTCTTT. Translation: CASSLGGFNTEAFF.